These 18 T cell receptor beta chains share one sample of origin, sequenced in a study of T cell clonotyping in hematopoietic cell transplantation. Sequencing was performed with immunoSEQ multiplex PCR; in TCRdb, only in-frame clones are kept and a portion is missing. Among approximately 9,000 clones listed, approximately 84% were seen once. Time point given: recipient sample about 28 days before transplant, after cytoreduction. The specimen was peripheral blood mononuclear cells, collected before stem cell transplant. The receptors stem from a woman in her fifties or sixties with acute myeloid leukemia. Some clones in this sample may be carry-over from other donors' samples.

The V gene is TRBV5-1, the J gene TRBJ1-1, with a possible D match to TRBD1 (5 bases). The CDR3 totals 13 residues. V lost 7 bases, J lost 0 bases, and 10 bases lay in between. Germline-derived CDR1 and CDR2 are SGHRS and YFSETQ. CDR3 in amino acids: CASSATVNTEAFF. CDR3 sequence (DNA): TGCGCCAGCTCCGCGACAGTGAACACTGAAGCTTTCTTT.

V is TRBV28 and J is TRBJ2-3; D ambiguous. Germline loops: CDR1 MDHEN, CDR2 SYDVKM. V lost 6 bases to trimming and J lost 6 bases, with 7 bases between them. The CDR3 totals 11 residues. The CDR3 nucleotides are TGTGCCAGCAGAACCACGGATACGCAGTATTTT. Translation gives CASRTTDTQYF.

J is TRBJ2-3 and V is TRBV6-4; 14 nucleotides agree with TRBD2. J was trimmed by 4 bases and V by 4 bases; bases with no gene match: 4. CDR1 and CDR2 (germline): MRHNA, SNTAGT. The CDR3 covers 16 residues. The DNA for the CDR3 is TGTGCCAGCAGTGGGGGGACTAGCGGGAGATCAGATACGCAGTATTTT. Translated, it gives CASSGGTSGRSDTQYF.

J is TRBJ2-7 and V is TRBV27; D perhaps matches TRBD2 (5 bases). The germline gives CDR1 MNHEY, CDR2 SMNVEV (reference sequence). This CDR3 region has 15 residues. V lost 5 bases and J lost 3, with 17 bases in between. As DNA, the CDR3 is TGTGCCAGCAGTCCCTCTGGGCGGGCGGACTACGAGCAGTACTTC. Translation: CASSPSGRADYEQYF.

This clone was recorded only once. V gene TRBV18 combines with J gene TRBJ1-2; the D gene is possibly TRBD1 (5 bases). Germline V gives CDR1 KGHSH, CDR2 LQKENI. CDR3 length equals 17 residues. V lost 5 bases, J lost 4 bases, and 23 bases lay in between. The CDR3 sequence is CASSGGYRDRYSYGYTF. CDR3 nucleotides: TGTGCCAGCTCAGGGGGATACCGGGACCGATACTCCTATGGCTACACCTTC.

CDR3 nucleotides: TGTGCCAGTAGTATTCACACCTCTGGGGCCAACGTCCTGACTTTC. Amino acids: CASSIHTSGANVLTF. The chain links TRBV19 to TRBJ2-6; D is uncertain. Deletions cut 3 bases from V and 0 bases from J, with 6 bases between. Germline V gene lookup returns CDR1 LNHDA and CDR2 SQIVND (reference sequence). This CDR3 spans 15 amino acids.

This clone has only a few counts. The chain is built from TRBV27 and TRBJ2-7; 8 nucleotides match TRBD1. Germline V lookup: CDR1 MNHEY, CDR2 SMNVEV (reference sequence). J lost 6 bases, V lost 3 bases, and 13 bases had no gene match. The CDR3 is 16 residues long. The CDR3, as DNA: TGTGCCAGCAGTTTCCCCGCATCAGGGGGCATTCGCGAGCAGTACTTC. It translates to CASSFPASGGIREQYF.

The chain employs TRBV5-1 and TRBJ2-7; the match to TRBD2 covers 14 bases. J was trimmed by 5 bases and V by 4 bases; bases with no gene match: 11. The CDR3 is 17 residues long. Germline V gives CDR1 SGHRS, CDR2 YFSETQ. The CDR3 DNA reads TGCGCCAGCAGCCCGGAGCCGGGACTAGCGGGAGTCCACGAGCAGTACGTC. Residues: CASSPEPGLAGVHEQYV.

This rearrangement joins TRBV10-3 to TRBJ2-3; tentative D call: TRBD2 (5 bases). This CDR3 contains 15 residues. Germline CDR1 ENHRY, CDR2 SYGVKD. V lost 3 bases to trimming and J lost 1 base, with 11 bases between them. The DNA for the CDR3 is TGTGCCATCAGTGATGCGGGTTGGGGCACAGATACGCAGTATTTT. It specifies CAISDAGWGTDTQYF.

The CDR3 DNA sequence: TGTGCCAGCAGCCCAAGGGGGGACAGGGATACCGGGGAGCTGTTTTTT. As protein: CASSPRGDRDTGELFF. The chain uses TRBV7-9 and TRBJ2-2; 9 bases map to TRBD1. Looked up from germline, CDR1 is SEHNR and CDR2 is FQNEAQ (reference sequence). This CDR3 has 16 amino acids. J was trimmed by 5 bases and V by 5 bases; bases with no gene match: 9.

CDR3 DNA: TGTGCCATCAGGGACTCTTCAACCGGGGAGCTGTTTTTT. Residues: CAIRDSSTGELFF. The V call is TRBV10-3, the J call TRBJ2-2; a weak D match, TRBD2 (5 bases). The germline CDR1 and CDR2 sequences are ENHRY and SYGVKD. The CDR3 is 13 residues long. Trimming left V 6 bases short and J 5 bases short, with 10 bases between.

The V and J genes are TRBV7-2 and TRBJ1-2; 10 nucleotides agree with TRBD1. CDR1 is SGHTA and CDR2 is FQGNSA in the germline V gene. The CDR3 length is 15 residues. The V segment lost 5 bases and the J segment 2 bases; nucleotides outside the gene matches: 5. CDR3 nucleotides: TGTGCCAGCAGCCCTTGGGACAGGGGAAACTATGGCTACACCTTC. Translation: CASSPWDRGNYGYTF.

V gene TRBV29-1 combines with J gene TRBJ2-7, with 11 bases identical to TRBD1. After removal of 0 bases from V and 1 base from J, the junction contained 14 bases not matched to a gene. CDR3 size: 19 residues. Germline V gives CDR1 SQVTM, CDR2 ANQGSEA. CDR3 protein: CSVEDRTGGELSWSYEQYF. The CDR3, as DNA: TGCAGCGTTGAAGACAGGACAGGGGGCGAGTTGTCATGGTCCTACGAGCAGTACTTC.

This CDR3 is CASSLNSPLYNEQFF. CDR3 sequence (DNA): TGTGCCAGCAGTTTAAACAGTCCTCTTTACAATGAGCAGTTCTTC. The chain is built from TRBV27 and TRBJ2-1; D gene ambiguous. Deletions cut 2 bases from V and 4 bases from J, with 12 bases between. Germline V gene sequence: CDR1 MNHEY, CDR2 SMNVEV (reference sequence). There are 15 residues in the CDR3.

The chain combines TRBV30 with TRBJ2-3; D is unresolved. Trimming shortened V by 0 bases and J by 0 bases, and 7 bases separated the two germline ends. This CDR3 contains 14 residues. The V gene's germline CDR1 is GTSNPN and CDR2 SVGIG (reference sequence). The CDR3 is CAWSVSLSTDTQYF. CDR3 sequence (DNA): TGTGCCTGGAGTGTATCGCTAAGCACAGATACGCAGTATTTT.

The chain combines TRBV5-4 with TRBJ2-4; tentatively, D is TRBD1 or TRBD2 (6 bases each). Looked up from germline, CDR1 is SGHNT and CDR2 is YYREEE (reference sequence). The V end lost 0 bases, the J end lost 8 bases, and 9 bases lay between the germline ends. The CDR3 has 13 amino acids. CDR3 DNA sequence: TGTGCCAGCAGCTTGGAGAGGGGGGACATTCAGTACTTC. It yields the protein CASSLERGDIQYF.

The gene calls are TRBV27 and TRBJ1-2; TRBD1 matches 7 bases. V shed 2 bases and J 8 bases; nucleotides not matched to a gene: 8. Germline-derived CDR1 and CDR2 are MNHEY and SMNVEV (reference sequence). The CDR3 sequence is 14 residues long. CDR3 protein: CASSLALNRGGYTF. The CDR3 DNA reads TGTGCCAGCAGTTTAGCCCTTAACAGGGGCGGCTACACCTTC.

V gene TRBV28 combines with J gene TRBJ2-7, with 13 bases fitting TRBD2. In germline, CDR1 is MDHEN, CDR2 SYDVKM. CDR3 size: 15 residues. J gave up 5 bases and V 3 bases, and 4 bases lay outside the gene matches. The CDR3 nucleotides are TGTGCCAGCAGTTTCGGACTAGCGGGAGTCAACGAGCAGTACTTC. Translated: CASSFGLAGVNEQYF.